This TCR beta chain was observed in a study of PD-1 blockade in classical Hodgkin lymphoma (dated by TCRdb to the early 2020s). The study in broad terms: Nivolumab dosing was 3 mg/kg intravenously every 2 weeks, continuing until either disease progression or unacceptable toxicity. A peripheral blood immune signature of response to PD-1 blockade in classical Hodgkin lymphoma was defined using TCR beta sequencing and CyTOF.

The time point label of this sample denotes: cycle 1 day 1 (C1D1), immediately before nivolumab initiation. Every trial patient had relapsed after autologous stem cell transplantation, and cohorts A, B and C differed in prior brentuximab vedotin exposure. The trial cohort included 55 to 65 patients with relapsed/refractory classical Hodgkin lymphoma, and each patient had a best overall response of complete response, partial response or progressive disease. In the multi-cohort phase II CheckMate 205 trial, trial patients received single-agent nivolumab. An independent review committee assessed best overall response by applying the 2007 International Working Group response criteria. PBMCs from the trial were collected at three points: immediately before nivolumab initiation (C1D1), and during therapy at cycle 2 day 1 and cycle 4 day 1. Peripheral blood was collected in 8 mL Vacutainer Cell Preparation Tubes, from which PBMCs were isolated by centrifugation and then cryopreserved.

For this clone: Its antigen is currently not known. Qualities for individual bases were not recorded, and no much larger clone is one base off.

Overall study outcomes, separate from this receptor: Newly diagnosed patients were reported to have lower baseline TCR diversity than healthy donors, and relapsed/refractory patients were reported to have lower baseline TCR diversity still. Lower diversity was observed in patients in whom nivolumab was started less than 1 year after ASCT, and these patients were excluded from later analyses so that confounding by immune reconstitution would be avoided. The study covered only a single clinical trial cohort, and the causes of the repertoire differences, possibly disease activity or prior therapy, were still not defined. Baseline diversity similar to that of newly diagnosed patients was observed in trial patients achieving complete response, whereas significantly lower diversity was observed in partial responders and progressors. CD4+ but not CD8+ TCR diversity rose significantly by C4D1 (p=0.0027 vs p=0.16), most apparent in complete responders (p=0.02).

A distance of 13 bases separates the germline ends of V and J, which lose 4 bases and 7 bases respectively. Spanning cysteine to phenylalanine, the CDR3 consists of 14 amino acids. Only the CDR3 DNA is retained, 42 bases long and in frame from the first base. CDR1 and CDR2 are drawn from the germline V gene (reference sequence): SEHNR, FQNEAQ. The Qiagen DNeasy kit was used to extract genomic DNA both from unsorted PBMCs and from the negatively selected CD4+ and CD8+ fractions. Using primers that anneal to V and J segments, immunoSEQ multiplex PCR amplified the TCR beta CDR3 regions. A synthetic immune receptor repertoire was used to minimize amplification bias, and any residual bias was removed computationally once sequencing was done. In the source study's methods: Custom Python scripts were used to quantify repertoire diversity as the Shannon entropy index. Unsorted, CD4+ and CD8+ repertoires were analyzed separately, except in combined analyses where CD4+ and CD8+ sequences were merged in silico. Clonal expansion was defined as at least a 2-fold frequency increase after treatment relative to C1D1, with a pseudocount of 0.5 for undetected baseline clones. Clones with 0 or 1 copy at C1D1 were defined as singleton clones, while clones with 2 or more copies were defined as non-singleton clones. By matching protein sequences in sorted samples from the same patient, clones expanded in unsorted samples were annotated as CD4+, CD8+ or unknown. Wilcoxon tests on paired samples were used to test diversity changes from C1D1 to C4D1. TCRdb took this table from immuneACCESS and kept in-frame rearrangements with V and J called. Such tables lack part of the clones; where checked against another copy, unresolved V genes explain under half of the gap, and the rest is unexplained. D and trimming come from the DNA, and the V and J calls and clone size come from that table. The table for this sample lists 95,000 or so clones; approximately 88% of them were counted only once. The ten largest clones take up 9.5% to 15% of the sample.

The chain is assembled from TRBV7-9 and TRBJ1-4; the D gene lacks a confident call. The specimen comprised peripheral blood mononuclear cells (PBMCs), sampled at baseline. This receptor was identified in a human donor with classical Hodgkin lymphoma. The CDR3 is CASSSPGVTEKLFF. In nucleotides, the sequence is TGTGCCAGCAGCTCACCGGGCGTAACTGAAAAACTGTTTTTT.